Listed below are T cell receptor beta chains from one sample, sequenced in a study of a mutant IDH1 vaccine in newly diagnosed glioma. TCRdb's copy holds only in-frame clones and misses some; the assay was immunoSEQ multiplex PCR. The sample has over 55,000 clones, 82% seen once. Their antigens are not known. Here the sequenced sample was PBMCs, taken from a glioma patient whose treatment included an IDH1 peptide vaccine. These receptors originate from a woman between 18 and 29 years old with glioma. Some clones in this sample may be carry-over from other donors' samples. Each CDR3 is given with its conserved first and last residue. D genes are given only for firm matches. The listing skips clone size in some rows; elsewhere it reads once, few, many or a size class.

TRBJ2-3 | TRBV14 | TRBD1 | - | CASSYTGAHTDTQYF | TGTGCCAGCAGTTACACAGGGGCCCACACAGATACGCAGTATTTT
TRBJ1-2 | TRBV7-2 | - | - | CASSLGVSDGTSYGYTF | TGTGCCAGCAGCTTAGGAGTTTCTGACGGGACGAGCTATGGCTACACCTTC
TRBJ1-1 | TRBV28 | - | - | CASSFPGVAEAFF | TGTGCCAGCAGTTTTCCGGGGGTCGCTGAAGCTTTCTTT
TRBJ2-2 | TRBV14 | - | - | CASSQVQGNTGELFF | TGTGCCAGCAGCCAAGTTCAGGGGAACACCGGGGAGCTGTTTTTT
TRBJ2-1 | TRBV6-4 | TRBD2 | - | CASSANPGTSNNEQFF | TGTGCCAGCAGTGCCAACCCTGGGACTAGCAACAATGAGCAGTTCTTC
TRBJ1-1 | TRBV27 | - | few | CASSLEGRTEAFF | TGTGCCAGCAGTTTAGAGGGAAGGACTGAAGCTTTCTTT
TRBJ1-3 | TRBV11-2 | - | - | CASSLVVGSGNTIYF | TGTGCCAGCAGCTTAGTTGTCGGCTCTGGAAACACCATATATTTT
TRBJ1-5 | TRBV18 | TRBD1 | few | CASSRQGFNQPQHF | TGTGCCAGCTCACGACAGGGATTCAATCAGCCCCAGCATTTT
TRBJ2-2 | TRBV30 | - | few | CAWSVGAKGGELFF | TGTGCCTGGAGTGTAGGAGCAAAAGGGGGGGAGCTGTTTTTT
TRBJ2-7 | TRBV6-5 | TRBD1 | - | CASSRGQGNEQYF | TGTGCCAGCAGCCGGGGACAGGGAAACGAGCAGTACTTC